The 25 T cell receptor beta chains below all came from one sample that was sequenced in a study of T cell responses to AZD1222 COVID-19 vaccine. The data were produced by immunoSEQ multiplex PCR, yet TCRdb's version contains in-frame clones alone and is incomplete. The table lists fewer than 130,000 clones, about 87% of them singletons. The input for sequencing was peripheral blood, taken on day 0 of AZD1222 vaccination. The source is an adult in good health.

The gene calls are TRBV6-1 and TRBJ1-5; D is unresolved. The length of the CDR3 is 16 residues. The germline V and J ends were trimmed by 0 bases and 0 bases, with 9 bases remaining between them. Germline V lookup: CDR1 MNHNS, CDR2 SASEGT. The CDR3 DNA reads as TGTGCCAGCAGTGAAGCCGGCGTGTATAGCAATCAGCCCCAGCATTTT. Amino acids: CASSEAGVYSNQPQHF.

This chain connects TRBV29-1 to TRBJ1-1, with 7 nucleotides matching TRBD1. The germline gives CDR1 SQVTM, CDR2 ANQGSEA. The ends lost 7 bases at V and 4 bases at J; junction bases unmatched: 6. The CDR3 totals 12 residues. CDR3 nucleotide sequence: TGCAGCGCGGCCGGACAGGTCACTGAAGCTTTCTTT. This translates into CSAAGQVTEAFF.

The chain joins TRBV5-1 to TRBJ1-2; D is unresolved. In germline, CDR1 is SGHRS, CDR2 YFSETQ. This CDR3 has 13 residues. With 3 bases removed from V and 4 bases from J, the gap between germline ends came to 10 bases. CDR3 residues: CASSYGRTYGYTF. The DNA for the CDR3 is TGCGCCAGCAGCTACGGACGGACCTATGGCTACACCTTC.

The chain uses TRBV6-5 and TRBJ2-7, with 9 bases aligning to TRBD2. Trimming at V came to 4 bases and at J to 6 bases, leaving 4 bases not matched to a gene. There are 13 residues in the CDR3. Germline V gene lookup returns CDR1 MNHEY and CDR2 SVGAGI. CDR3 in DNA: TGTGCCAGCAGTTCGGGAGCGGGAGGCGAGCAGTACTTC. This codes for CASSSGAGGEQYF.

The gene calls are TRBV28 and TRBJ1-2; 8 nucleotides agree with TRBD1. The germline CDR1 and CDR2 sequences are MDHEN and SYDVKM. The CDR3 contains 11 residues. The trim removed 7 bases at V and 14 bases at J, leaving 9 bases unmatched. Here the CDR3 reads CASIRDRITTF. CDR3 DNA sequence: TGTGCCAGCATCCGGGACAGGATAACAACCTTC.

J is TRBJ2-3 and V is TRBV19, with 8 bases aligning to TRBD2. The CDR3 consists of 16 residues. CDR1 is LNHDA, CDR2 SQIVND, per germline (reference sequence). J lost 2 bases, V lost 3 bases, and 7 bases had no gene match. The CDR3 DNA is TGTGCCAGTAGTATTATTGCGGGAGGAACCACAGATACGCAGTATTTT. Translation: CASSIIAGGTTDTQYF.

This sequence joins TRBV7-9 and TRBJ2-2, with D perhaps matching TRBD1 or TRBD2 (6 bases each). CDR1 is SEHNR and CDR2 is FQNEAQ in the germline V gene (reference sequence). CDR3 size: 15 residues. Trimming pared 5 bases from V and 0 bases from J, leaving 10 bases between. CDR3 DNA: TGTGCCAGCAGCCCGAGGGGGGCGAACACCGGGGAGCTGTTTTTT. It specifies CASSPRGANTGELFF.

This chain connects TRBV3-1 (or the pseudogene TRBV3-2) to TRBJ1-3; D ambiguous. The germline V gene has CDR1 LGHDT and CDR2 YNNKEL (reference sequence). Trimming removed 0 bases from V and 0 bases from J, with 12 bases in between. CDR3 size: 17 residues. Written as DNA, the CDR3 is TGTGCCAGCAGCCAAGAGGAGGCTTCGTACTCTGGAAACACCATATATTTT. It encodes CASSQEEASYSGNTIYF.

The V gene is TRBV19, the J gene TRBJ2-1; 9 bases line up with TRBD2. This CDR3 comprises 14 residues. Germline trimming cut 5 bases from V and 10 bases from J; bases unmatched to any gene: 9. Germline V gene sequence: CDR1 LNHDA, CDR2 SQIVND (reference sequence). CDR3 in amino acids: CASSSAGGIGEQFF. Written as DNA, the CDR3 is TGTGCCAGTAGTTCAGCGGGAGGAATTGGAGAGCAGTTCTTC.

This chain links TRBV19 with TRBJ2-1; 8 bases align to TRBD2. Trimming at V came to 6 bases and at J to 4 bases, leaving 5 bases not matched to a gene. This CDR3 region has 14 residues. The germline gives CDR1 LNHDA, CDR2 SQIVND (reference sequence). The CDR3 region has the DNA TGTGCCAGTAGACGGGAGGGAATTTACAATGAGCAGTTCTTC. Encoded protein: CASRREGIYNEQFF. Variable domain in full (rest from reference TRBV19 and TRBJ2-1): DGGITQSPKYLFRKEGQNVTLSCEQNLNHDAMYWYRQDPGQGLRLIYYSQIVNDFQKGDIAEGYSVSREKKESFPLTVTSAQKNPTAFYLCASRREGIYNEQFFGPGTRLTVL.

CDR3 nucleotide sequence: TGTGCCAGCAGCCCTCGCCGGCCGTCTAGTAATTCACCCCTCCACTTT. Translated: CASSPRRPSSNSPLHF. The chain recombines TRBV3-1 (or the pseudogene TRBV3-2) with TRBJ1-6; D gene ambiguous. Germline loops: CDR1 LGHDT, CDR2 YNNKEL (reference sequence). Trimming removed 4 bases at V and 6 bases at J, with 16 bases between. This CDR3 region has 16 residues.

This rearrangement joins TRBV7-8 to TRBJ1-1, with D perhaps matching TRBD1 (6 bases). The ends were cut back, 8 bases at V and 5 bases at J, with 24 bases in the middle. CDR1 is SGHVS and CDR2 is FQNEAQ in the germline V gene. The length of the CDR3 is 16 residues. The CDR3 sequence is CASEGGQGLAGTEAFF. CDR3 bases: TGTGCCAGCGAAGGGGGGCAGGGCCTAGCGGGTACTGAAGCTTTCTTT.

The gene calls are TRBV11-2 and TRBJ1-5, with 7 positions matching TRBD1. There are 15 residues in the CDR3. Germline-derived CDR1 and CDR2 are SGHAT and FQNNGV. V trimming: 5 bases; J trimming: 7 bases; junction bases outside the gene matches: 11. CDR3 region: CASSRQGGTGQPQHF. The CDR3 coding sequence is TGTGCCAGCAGCCGCCAGGGGGGGACGGGACAGCCCCAGCATTTT.

V is TRBV5-1 and J is TRBJ2-7; perhaps TRBD2 as D (5 bases). V was shortened by 0 bases and J by 0 bases, with 10 bases between the two germline ends. There are 15 residues in the CDR3. Germline-derived CDR1 and CDR2 are SGHRS and YFSETQ. CDR3 region: CASSLVPGSSYEQYF. CDR3 DNA sequence: TGCGCCAGCAGCTTGGTCCCGGGGAGCTCCTACGAGCAGTACTTC.

V and J are TRBV7-6 and TRBJ2-1; 10 bases fit TRBD2. The germline V gene encodes CDR1 SGHVS and CDR2 FNYEAQ. CDR3 length equals 14 residues. V shed 5 bases, J shed 4 bases, and the junction held 2 bases outside the gene matches. The CDR3 spells CASSKLAGYNEQFF. As DNA, the CDR3 is TGTGCCAGCAGCAAACTAGCGGGGTACAATGAGCAGTTCTTC.

The chain carries TRBV5-6 and TRBJ1-1; D is ambiguous. The germline V gene has CDR1 SGHDT and CDR2 YYEEEE. The CDR3 spans 14 residues. V shed 6 bases and J shed 0 bases, with 12 bases lying between them. CDR3 region: CASIQLTLNTEAFF. The CDR3 DNA follows: TGTGCCAGCATCCAATTGACACTGAACACTGAAGCTTTCTTT. The whole variable domain, filled in from reference TRBV5-6 and TRBJ1-1, reads DAGVTQSPTHLIKTRGQQVTLRCSPKSGHDTVSWYQQALGQGPQFIFQYYEEEERQRGNFPDRFSGHQFPNYSSELNVNALLLGDSALYLCASIQLTLNTEAFFGQGTRLTVV.

The chain joins TRBV9 to TRBJ2-1, with 13 bases lining up with TRBD2. Germline-derived CDR1 and CDR2 are SGDLS and YYNGEE. The ends lost 4 bases at V and 8 bases at J; junction bases unmatched: 6. The CDR3 is 15 amino acids. DNA of the CDR3: TGTGCCAGCAGCTACGGGACTAGCGGGGTCTATGAGCAGTTCTTC. Encoded protein: CASSYGTSGVYEQFF.

The chain links TRBV5-5 to TRBJ1-1; D ambiguous. Germline lookup yields CDR1 SGHKS and CDR2 YYEKEE (reference sequence). This CDR3 region has 15 residues. V lost 2 bases and J lost 5, with 16 bases in between. DNA of the CDR3: TGTGCCAGCAGCTTCTCATTGGAAGTGGGGACTGAAGCTTTCTTT. Protein sequence: CASSFSLEVGTEAFF. The variable domain in full, with the rest retrieved from reference TRBV5-5 and TRBJ1-1, is DAGVTQSPTHLIKTRGQQVTLRCSPISGHKSVSWYQQVLGQGPQFIFQYYEKEERGRGNFPDRFSARQFPNYSSELNVNALLLGDSALYLCASSFSLEVGTEAFFGQGTRLTVV.

This clone came up a few times. The gene calls are TRBV18 and TRBJ1-2; D ambiguous. V was clipped by 3 bases and J by 6 bases, with 14 bases between them. Germline V gene data show CDR1 as KGHSH and CDR2 as LQKENI. This CDR3 has 14 amino acids. As DNA, the CDR3 is TGTGCCAGCTCACCCCCGTTTGGTGAAGATGGCTACACCTTC. Encoded protein: CASSPPFGEDGYTF.

V is TRBV14 and J is TRBJ1-1; D is perhaps TRBD1 (6 bases). The CDR3 has 13 amino acids. Deletions cut 1 base from V and 3 bases from J, with 6 bases between. Germline-derived CDR1 and CDR2 are SGHDN and FVKESK. CDR3 protein: CASSQGTDTEAFF. The DNA of the CDR3 is TGTGCCAGCAGCCAAGGGACAGACACTGAAGCTTTCTTT. Full variable domain (missing parts from reference TRBV14 and TRBJ1-1): EAGVTQFPSHSVIEKGQTVTLRCDPISGHDNLYWYRRVMGKEIKFLLHFVKESKQDESGMPNNRFLAERTGGTYSTLKVQPAELEDSGVYFCASSQGTDTEAFFGQGTRLTVV.

V and J are TRBV5-1 and TRBJ1-2; TRBD1 matches at 7 bases. Trimming removed 0 bases from V and 5 bases from J; junction bases left unmatched: 1. Germline values: CDR1 SGHRS, CDR2 YFSETQ. This CDR3 has 13 amino acids. This CDR3 is CASSLETGYGYTF. The CDR3 region has the DNA TGCGCCAGCAGCTTGGAGACAGGGTATGGCTACACCTTC.

The chain links TRBV15 to TRBJ2-7; D ambiguous. There are 13 residues in the CDR3. CDR1 LNHNV and CDR2 YYDKDF come from the germline V gene (reference sequence). Deletions cut 3 bases from V and 3 bases from J, with 9 bases between. The CDR3 reads CATSSLGSYEQYF. The CDR3 DNA is TGTGCCACCAGCAGCCTGGGTAGCTACGAGCAGTACTTC.

The rearrangement links TRBV3-1 (or the pseudogene TRBV3-2) to TRBJ1-1; the D is unclear. Trimming cost V 1 base and J 5 bases, with 8 bases left between them. CDR3 size: 13 residues. CDR1 is LGHDT, CDR2 YNNKEL, per germline (reference sequence). The CDR3 region is CASSQATGTEAFF. The CDR3 DNA reads as TGTGCCAGCAGCCAAGCCACGGGGACTGAAGCTTTCTTT.

The rearrangement uses TRBV4-2 and TRBJ2-7, with D perhaps matching TRBD1 or TRBD2 (7 bases each). CDR1 is LGHNA, CDR2 YNFKEQ, per germline. The CDR3 extends over 14 amino acids. V lost 0 bases and J 6 bases, leaving 12 bases between the germline ends. CDR3 sequence: CASSQDPGGAEQYF. CDR3 sequence (DNA): TGTGCCAGCAGCCAAGATCCAGGGGGGGCCGAGCAGTACTTC.

This chain connects TRBV5-4 to TRBJ1-2; 11 positions agree with TRBD1. The CDR3 length is 14 residues. Germline V gives CDR1 SGHNT, CDR2 YYREEE (reference sequence). The ends lost 4 bases at V and 3 bases at J; junction bases unmatched: 2. The chain's CDR3 is CASSRDRGDYGYTF. DNA for the CDR3: TGTGCCAGCAGCAGGGACAGGGGGGACTATGGCTACACCTTC.